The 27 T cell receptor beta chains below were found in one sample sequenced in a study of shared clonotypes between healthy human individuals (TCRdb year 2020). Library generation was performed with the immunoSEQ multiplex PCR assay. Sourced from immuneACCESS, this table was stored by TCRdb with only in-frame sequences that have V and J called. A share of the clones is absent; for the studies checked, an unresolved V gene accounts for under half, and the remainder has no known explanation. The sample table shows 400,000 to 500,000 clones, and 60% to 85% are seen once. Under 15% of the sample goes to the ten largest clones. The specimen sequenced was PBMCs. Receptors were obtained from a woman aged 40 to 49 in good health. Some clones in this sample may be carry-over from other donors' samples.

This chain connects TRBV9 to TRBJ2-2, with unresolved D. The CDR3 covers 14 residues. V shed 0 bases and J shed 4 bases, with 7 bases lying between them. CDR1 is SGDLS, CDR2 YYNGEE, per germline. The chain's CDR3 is CASSVVQSTGELFF. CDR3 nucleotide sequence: TGTGCCAGCAGCGTAGTACAGTCCACCGGGGAGCTGTTTTTT.

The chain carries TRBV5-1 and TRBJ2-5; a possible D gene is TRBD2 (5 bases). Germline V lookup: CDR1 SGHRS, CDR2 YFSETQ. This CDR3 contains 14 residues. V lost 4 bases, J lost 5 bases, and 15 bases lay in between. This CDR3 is CASSRDSTGETQYF. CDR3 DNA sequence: TGCGCCAGCAGCCGAGATTCGACGGGGGAGACCCAGTACTTC.

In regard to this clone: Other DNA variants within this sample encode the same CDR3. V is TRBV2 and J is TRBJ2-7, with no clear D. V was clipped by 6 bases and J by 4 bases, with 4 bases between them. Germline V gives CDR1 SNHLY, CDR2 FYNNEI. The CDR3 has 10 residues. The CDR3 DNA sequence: TGTGCCAGCAGAAGTTACGAGCAGTACTTC. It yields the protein CASRSYEQYF. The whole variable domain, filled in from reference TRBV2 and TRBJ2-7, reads EPEVTQTPSHQVTQMGQEVILRCVPISNHLYFYWYRQILGQKVEFLVSFYNNEISEKSEIFDDQFSVERPDGSNFTLKIRSTKLEDSAMYFCASRSYEQYFGPGTRLTVT.

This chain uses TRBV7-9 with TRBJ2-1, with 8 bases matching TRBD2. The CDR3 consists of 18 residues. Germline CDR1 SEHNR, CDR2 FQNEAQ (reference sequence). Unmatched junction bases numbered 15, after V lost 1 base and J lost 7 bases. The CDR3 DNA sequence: TGTGCCAGCAGCTTAGTGGGGACTAGTGGGAGGTTACGAAATGAGCAGTTCTTC. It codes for CASSLVGTSGRLRNEQFF. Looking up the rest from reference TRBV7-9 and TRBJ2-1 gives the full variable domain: DTGVSQNPRHKITKRGQNVTFRCDPISEHNRLYWYRQTLGQGPEFLTYFQNEAQLEKSRLLSDRFSAERPKGSFSTLEIQRTEQGDSAMYLCASSLVGTSGRLRNEQFFGPGTRLTVL.

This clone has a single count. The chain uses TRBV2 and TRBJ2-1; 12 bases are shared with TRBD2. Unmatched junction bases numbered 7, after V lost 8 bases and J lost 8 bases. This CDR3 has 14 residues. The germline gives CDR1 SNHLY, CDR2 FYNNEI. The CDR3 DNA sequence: TGTGCCAGCCGCCTGGCTAGCGGGAGGGATGAGCAGTTCTTC. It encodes CASRLASGRDEQFF. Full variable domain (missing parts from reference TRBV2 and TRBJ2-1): EPEVTQTPSHQVTQMGQEVILRCVPISNHLYFYWYRQILGQKVEFLVSFYNNEISEKSEIFDDQFSVERPDGSNFTLKIRSTKLEDSAMYFCASRLASGRDEQFFGPGTRLTVL.

For the CDR3, the DNA is TGTGCCACCAGCAGAGCTGTAGGTAGCGGGAGTATCTACGAGCAGTACTTC. This translates into CATSRAVGSGSIYEQYF. V usage is TRBV15 and J usage is TRBJ2-5; 9 positions match TRBD2. The DNA end is a closer match to TRBJ2-7, so the J assignment may be wrong. Germline V gene lookup returns CDR1 LNHNV and CDR2 YYDKDF (reference sequence). The CDR3 sequence is 17 residues long.

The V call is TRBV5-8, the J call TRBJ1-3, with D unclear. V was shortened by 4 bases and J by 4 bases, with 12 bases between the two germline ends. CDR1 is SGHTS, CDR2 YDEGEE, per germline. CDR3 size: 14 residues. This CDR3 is CASSLDGVGNTIYF. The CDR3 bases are TGTGCCAGCAGCCTGGACGGAGTAGGAAACACCATATATTTT.

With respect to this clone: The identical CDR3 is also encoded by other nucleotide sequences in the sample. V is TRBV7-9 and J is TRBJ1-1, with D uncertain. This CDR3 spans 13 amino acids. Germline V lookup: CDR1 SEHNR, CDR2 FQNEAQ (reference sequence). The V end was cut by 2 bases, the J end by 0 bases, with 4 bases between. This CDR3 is CASSLTLNTEAFF. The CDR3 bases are TGTGCCAGCAGCTTAACGCTGAACACTGAAGCTTTCTTT.

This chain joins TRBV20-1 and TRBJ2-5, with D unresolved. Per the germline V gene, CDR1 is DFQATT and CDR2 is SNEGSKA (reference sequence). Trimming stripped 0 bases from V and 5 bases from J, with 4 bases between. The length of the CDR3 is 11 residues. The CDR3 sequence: CSARDSETQYF. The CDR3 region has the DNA TGCAGTGCTAGAGATTCCGAGACCCAGTACTTC.

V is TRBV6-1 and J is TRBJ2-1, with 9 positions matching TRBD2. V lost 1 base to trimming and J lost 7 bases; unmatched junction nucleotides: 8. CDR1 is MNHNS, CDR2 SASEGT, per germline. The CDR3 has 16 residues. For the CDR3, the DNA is TGTGCCAGCAGTGAAGATGCGGGAGGGCCGAGGAATGAGCAGTTCTTC. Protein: CASSEDAGGPRNEQFF.

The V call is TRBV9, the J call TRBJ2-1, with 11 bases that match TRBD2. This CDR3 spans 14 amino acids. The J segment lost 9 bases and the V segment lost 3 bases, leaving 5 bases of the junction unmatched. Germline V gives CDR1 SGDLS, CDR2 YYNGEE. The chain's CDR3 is CASSDSGRALEQFF. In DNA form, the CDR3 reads TGTGCCAGCAGCGATAGCGGGAGGGCCCTTGAGCAGTTCTTC.

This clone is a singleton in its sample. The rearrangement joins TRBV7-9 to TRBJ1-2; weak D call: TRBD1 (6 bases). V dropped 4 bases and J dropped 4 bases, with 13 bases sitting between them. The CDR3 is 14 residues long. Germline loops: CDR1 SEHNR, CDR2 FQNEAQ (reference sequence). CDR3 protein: CASSSYREGYGYTF. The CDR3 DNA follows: TGTGCCAGCAGCTCCTACAGGGAGGGCTATGGCTACACCTTC.

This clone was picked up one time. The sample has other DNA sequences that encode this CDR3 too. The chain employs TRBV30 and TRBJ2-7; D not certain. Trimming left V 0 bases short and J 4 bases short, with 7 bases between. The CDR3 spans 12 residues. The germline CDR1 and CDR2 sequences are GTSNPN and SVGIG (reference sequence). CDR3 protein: CAWSVREYEQYF. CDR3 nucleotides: TGTGCCTGGAGTGTACGAGAGTACGAGCAGTACTTC.

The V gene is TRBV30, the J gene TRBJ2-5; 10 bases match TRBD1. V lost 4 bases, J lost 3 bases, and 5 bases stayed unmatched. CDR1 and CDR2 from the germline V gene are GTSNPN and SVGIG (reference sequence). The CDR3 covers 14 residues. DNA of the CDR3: TGTGCCTGGAAAACCGGGACAGGGGAAGAGACCCAGTACTTC. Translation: CAWKTGTGEETQYF. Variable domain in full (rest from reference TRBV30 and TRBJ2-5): SQTIHQWPATLVQPVGSPLSLECTVEGTSNPNLYWYRQAAGRGLQLLFYSVGIGQISSEVPQNLSASRPQDRQFILSSKKLLLSDSGFYLCAWKTGTGEETQYFGPGTRLLVL.

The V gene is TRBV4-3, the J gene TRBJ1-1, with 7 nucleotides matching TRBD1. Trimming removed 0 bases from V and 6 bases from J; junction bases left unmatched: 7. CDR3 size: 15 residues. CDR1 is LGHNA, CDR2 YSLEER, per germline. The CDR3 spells CASSQETGLNSEAFF. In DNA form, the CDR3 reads TGCGCCAGCAGCCAAGAGACAGGGCTAAACTCTGAAGCTTTCTTT.

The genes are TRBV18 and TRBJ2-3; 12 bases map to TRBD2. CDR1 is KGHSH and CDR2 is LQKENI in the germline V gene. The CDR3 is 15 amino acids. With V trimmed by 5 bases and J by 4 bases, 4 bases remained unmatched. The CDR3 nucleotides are TGTGCCAGCTCATTGGGACTAGCGGGCGCAGATACGCAGTATTTT. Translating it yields CASSLGLAGADTQYF.

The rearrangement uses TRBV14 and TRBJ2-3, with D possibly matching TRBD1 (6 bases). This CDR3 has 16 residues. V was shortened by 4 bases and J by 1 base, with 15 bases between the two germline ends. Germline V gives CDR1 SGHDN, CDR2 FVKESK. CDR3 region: CASSPPAGVRTDTQYF. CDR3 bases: TGTGCCAGCAGCCCCCCGGCAGGGGTCCGCACAGATACGCAGTATTTT.

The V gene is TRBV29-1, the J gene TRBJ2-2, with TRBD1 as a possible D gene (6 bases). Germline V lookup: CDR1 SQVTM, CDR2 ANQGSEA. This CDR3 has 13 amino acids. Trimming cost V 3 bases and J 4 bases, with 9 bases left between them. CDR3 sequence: CSVDRGRTGELFF. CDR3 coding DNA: TGCAGCGTTGACAGGGGACGCACCGGGGAGCTGTTTTTT.

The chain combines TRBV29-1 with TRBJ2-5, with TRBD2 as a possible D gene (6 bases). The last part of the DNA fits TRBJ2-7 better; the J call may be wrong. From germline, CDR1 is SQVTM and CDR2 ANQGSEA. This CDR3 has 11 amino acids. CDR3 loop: CSIEEGNEQYF. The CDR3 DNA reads TGCAGCATCGAGGAGGGGAACGAGCAGTACTTC.

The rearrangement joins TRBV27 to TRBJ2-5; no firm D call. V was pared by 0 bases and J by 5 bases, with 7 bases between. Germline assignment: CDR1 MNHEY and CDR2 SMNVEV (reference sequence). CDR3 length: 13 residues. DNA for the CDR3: TGTGCCAGCAGTTTATCGGTTTGGGAGACCCAGTACTTC. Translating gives CASSLSVWETQYF.

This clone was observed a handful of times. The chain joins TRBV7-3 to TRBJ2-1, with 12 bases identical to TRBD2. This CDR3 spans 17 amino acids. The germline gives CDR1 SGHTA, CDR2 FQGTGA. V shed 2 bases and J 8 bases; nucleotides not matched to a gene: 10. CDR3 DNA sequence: TGTGCCAGCAGCTTAGGCACGGGACTAGCGGGTAATTATGAGCAGTTCTTC. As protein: CASSLGTGLAGNYEQFF. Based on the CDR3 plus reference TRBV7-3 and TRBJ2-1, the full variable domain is GAGVSQTPSNKVTEKGKYVELRCDPISGHTALYWYRQSLGQGPEFLIYFQGTGAADDSGLPNDRFFAVRPEGSVSTLKIQRTERGDSAVYLCASSLGTGLAGNYEQFFGPGTRLTVL.

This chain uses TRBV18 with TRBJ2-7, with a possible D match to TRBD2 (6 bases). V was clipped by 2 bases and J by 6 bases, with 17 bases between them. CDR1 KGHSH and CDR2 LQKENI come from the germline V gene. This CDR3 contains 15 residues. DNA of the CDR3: TGTGCCAGCTCACCAAATTCTGCTCCCGGGAGCGAGCAGTACTTC. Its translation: CASSPNSAPGSEQYF.

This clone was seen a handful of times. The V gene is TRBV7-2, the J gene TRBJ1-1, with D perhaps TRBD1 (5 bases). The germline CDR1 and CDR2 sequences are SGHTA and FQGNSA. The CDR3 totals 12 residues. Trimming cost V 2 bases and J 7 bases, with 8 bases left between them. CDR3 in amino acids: CASSLSQGEAFF. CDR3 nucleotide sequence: TGTGCCAGCAGCTTATCGCAGGGTGAAGCTTTCTTT.

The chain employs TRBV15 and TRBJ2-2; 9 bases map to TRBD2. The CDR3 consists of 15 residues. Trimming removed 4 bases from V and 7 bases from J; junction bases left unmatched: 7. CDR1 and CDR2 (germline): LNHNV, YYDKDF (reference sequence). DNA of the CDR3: TGTGCCACCAGCAAAGGCGGGAGGGCCTTCGGGGAGCTGTTTTTT. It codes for CATSKGGRAFGELFF.

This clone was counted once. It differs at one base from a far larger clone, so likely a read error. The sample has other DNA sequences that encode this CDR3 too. The CDR3 bases are TGTGCCACCAGCAAGGGATACACCGAAGCTTTCTTT. Its translation: CATSKGYTEAFF. The chain couples TRBV15 to TRBJ1-1; D gene uncertain. This CDR3 is 12 amino acids long. CDR1 and CDR2 (germline): LNHNV, YYDKDF (reference sequence).

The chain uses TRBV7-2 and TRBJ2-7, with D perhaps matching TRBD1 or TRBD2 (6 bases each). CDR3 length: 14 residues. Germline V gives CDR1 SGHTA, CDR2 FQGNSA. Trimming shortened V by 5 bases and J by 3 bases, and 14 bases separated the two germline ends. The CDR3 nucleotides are TGTGCCAGCAGCACCCGACAGGAGGGCTACGAGCAGTACTTC. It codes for CASSTRQEGYEQYF.

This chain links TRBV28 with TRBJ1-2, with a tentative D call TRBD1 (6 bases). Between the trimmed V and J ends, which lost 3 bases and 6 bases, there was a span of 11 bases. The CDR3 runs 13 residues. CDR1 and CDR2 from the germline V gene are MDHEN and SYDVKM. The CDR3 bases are TGTGCCAGCAGTTTTACCGACAGGCATGGCTACACCTTC. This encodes CASSFTDRHGYTF.